This T cell receptor (beta chain) was profiled in a study of control samples from healthy donors and cancer patients. Losses at the gene ends were 4 bases for V and 10 bases for J; bases not matched to a gene: 4. The V gene's germline CDR1 is LGHDT and CDR2 YNNKEL (reference sequence). The CDR3 has 13 amino acids. Sequencing was performed with immunoSEQ multiplex PCR; in TCRdb, only in-frame clones are kept and a portion is missing. The table shows 160,000 or so clones, with nearly 96% occurring only once. The chain combines TRBV3-1 (or the pseudogene TRBV3-2) with TRBJ2-1, with 10 positions matching TRBD1. Input material: blood. The receptor was derived from a woman in her twenties or thirties in good health. CDR3 region: CASSLRTGGEQFF. CDR3 nucleotides: TGTGCCAGCAGCCTCAGGACAGGGGGGGAGCAGTTCTTC.